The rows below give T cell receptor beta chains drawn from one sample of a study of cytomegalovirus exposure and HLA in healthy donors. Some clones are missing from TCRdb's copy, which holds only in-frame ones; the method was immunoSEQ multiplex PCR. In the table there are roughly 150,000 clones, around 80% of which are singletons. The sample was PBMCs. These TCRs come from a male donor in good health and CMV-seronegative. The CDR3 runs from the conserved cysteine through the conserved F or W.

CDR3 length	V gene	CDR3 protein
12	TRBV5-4	CAGSPGADTQYF
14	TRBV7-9	CASSPTGLRETQYF
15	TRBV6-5	CASRDSGGATDTQYF
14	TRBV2	CASKGGKGLYEQYF
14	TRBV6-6	CASSYGGGGSEAFF
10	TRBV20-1	CSARGETQYF
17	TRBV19	CASSTQLRGGLNTEAFF
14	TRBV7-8	CASSLVTGNSPLHF
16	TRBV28	CASSLNFWGEDGGYTF
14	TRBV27	CASSLRGPSYEQYF
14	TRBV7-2	CASSRDRGQKSYTF
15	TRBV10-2	CASSDRGISNQPQHF
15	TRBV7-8	CASSLAGGQLYGYTF
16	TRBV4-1	CASSHVTDRSNEKLFF
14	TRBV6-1	CASSERGPGNTIYF
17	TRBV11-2	CATTIAGGRRNRYEQYF
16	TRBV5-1	CASSFSQAGTGNTIYF
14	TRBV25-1	CASSDRTGNQPQHF
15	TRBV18	CASSPPGRTDPGYTF
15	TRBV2	CATLFSGGTTDTQYF
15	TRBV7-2	CASSQRLGGDEKLFF
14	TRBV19	CASSMSRENTEAFF
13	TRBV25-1	CASSRGMNTEAFF